Each of the 29 T cell receptor beta chains below was sequenced from the same sample in a study of blood T cell repertoires in COVID-19. Libraries were prepared by immunoSEQ multiplex PCR; TCRdb keeps only in-frame clonotypes and omits some of them. In the table there are under 300,000 clones, around 90% of which are singletons. The sample taken for sequencing was peripheral blood. The receptors were sampled from a woman aged 70-85 years with active or convalescent COVID-19.

This clone is a singleton in its sample. The chain combines TRBV7-8 with TRBJ2-5; D remains ambiguous. CDR3 length equals 13 residues. The ends were cut back, 1 base at V and 2 bases at J, with 5 bases in the middle. Germline-derived CDR1 and CDR2 are SGHVS and FQNEAQ. As DNA, the CDR3 is TGTGCCAGCAGCTTAGAACTTCAAGAGACCCAGTACTTC. Its translation is CASSLELQETQYF.

The chain is built from TRBV7-2 and TRBJ1-2; D may be TRBD1 (6 bases). This CDR3 has 14 residues. Deletions cut 3 bases from V and 8 bases from J, with 16 bases between. Per the germline V gene, CDR1 is SGHTA and CDR2 is FQGNSA. Here the CDR3 DNA reads TGTGCCAGCAGCTTCGGCTTAGAGGGGGACGGCTACACCTTC. This sequence encodes CASSFGLEGDGYTF. The variable domain in full, with the rest retrieved from reference TRBV7-2 and TRBJ1-2, is GAGVSQSPSNKVTEKGKDVELRCDPISGHTALYWYRQSLGQGLEFLIYFQGNSAPDKSGLPSDRFSAERTGGSVSTLTIQRTQQEDSAVYLCASSFGLEGDGYTFGSGTRLTVV.

The rearrangement uses TRBV7-9 and TRBJ1-5; D unresolved. This CDR3 spans 15 amino acids. V was cut by 1 base and J by 7 bases, with 14 bases left in between. Germline loops: CDR1 SEHNR, CDR2 FQNEAQ (reference sequence). CDR3 amino acids: CASSLGRGGTQPQHF. The CDR3 DNA reads TGTGCCAGCAGCTTAGGGCGGGGTGGCACACAGCCCCAGCATTTT.

The chain links TRBV19 to TRBJ1-3; D is undetermined. The V and J ends lost 5 bases and 4 bases respectively, with 12 bases between them. This CDR3 contains 14 residues. Germline assignment: CDR1 LNHDA and CDR2 SQIVND (reference sequence). The CDR3 sequence is CASSQFGGGNTIYF. CDR3 nucleotides: TGTGCCAGTAGTCAGTTTGGAGGCGGAAACACCATATATTTT. Looking up the rest from reference TRBV19 and TRBJ1-3 gives the full variable domain: DGGITQSPKYLFRKEGQNVTLSCEQNLNHDAMYWYRQDPGQGLRLIYYSQIVNDFQKGDIAEGYSVSREKKESFPLTVTSAQKNPTAFYLCASSQFGGGNTIYFGEGSWLTVV.

The V and J genes are TRBV6-2 or TRBV6-3 and TRBJ1-4; no firm D call. The CDR3 consists of 14 residues. Trimming removed 5 bases from V and 0 bases from J, with 7 bases in between. The germline V gene encodes CDR1 MNHEY and CDR2 SVGEGT. The CDR3 sequence is CASSPVATNEKLFF. In DNA, the CDR3 is TGTGCCAGCAGTCCCGTTGCAACTAATGAAAAACTGTTTTTT.

This clone was picked up one time. The rearrangement links TRBV19 to TRBJ1-1, with a possible D match to TRBD1 (6 bases). Trimming took 5 bases from V and 8 from J, leaving 18 bases between them. Per germline, CDR1 LNHDA and CDR2 SQIVND (reference sequence). CDR3 size: 14 residues. In DNA, the CDR3 is TGTGCCAGTAGTTTAGGGGGGCTCGCCCCGGAAGCTTTCTTT. Translating it yields CASSLGGLAPEAFF.

The genes are TRBV6-2 or TRBV6-3 and TRBJ1-1, with D hard to call. This CDR3 region has 16 residues. V shed 9 bases and J shed 4 bases, with 24 bases lying between them. The germline gives CDR1 MNHEY, CDR2 SVGEGT. CDR3 protein: CASSAGTPGKGTEAFF. The CDR3 bases are TGTGCCAGTAGTGCGGGCACGCCGGGGAAAGGCACTGAAGCTTTCTTT.

The rearrangement joins TRBV6-5 to TRBJ1-3, with D tentatively TRBD1 (6 bases). This CDR3 has 14 amino acids. Trimming shortened V by 8 bases and J by 0 bases, and 11 bases separated the two germline ends. Germline V gene sequence: CDR1 MNHEY, CDR2 SVGAGI. The CDR3 region is CASLDRPSGNTIYF. As DNA, the CDR3 is TGTGCCAGCCTAGACAGGCCCTCTGGAAACACCATATATTTT.

V is TRBV21-1 and J is TRBJ2-7; the listed D gene, TRBD1, was not tested against the DNA. TRBV21-1 is given as a pseudogene. This CDR3 has 15 amino acids. DNA for the CDR3: TGTGCCAGCAGCAAGGGTCGGACAGCCCCCTACGAGCAGTACTTC. This gives the protein CASSKGRTAPYEQYF.

The DNA of the CDR3 is TGTGCCAGCAGAAGTGGAGGGCTCTATGGCTACACCTTC. Its protein is CASRSGGLYGYTF. This chain uses TRBV27 with TRBJ1-2; no firm D call. Trimming shortened V by 6 bases and J by 4 bases, and 12 bases separated the two germline ends. The CDR3 is made up of 13 amino acids. CDR1 MNHEY and CDR2 SMNVEV come from the germline V gene (reference sequence).

The table lists this clone with a few counts. CDR3 in amino acids: CASRRRNEKLFF. CDR3 nucleotides: TGTGCCAGCAGAAGGAGAAATGAAAAACTGTTTTTT. The chain carries TRBV5-6 and TRBJ1-4; unclear D gene. V gave up 5 bases and J gave up 5 bases, with 7 bases separating them. CDR1 is SGHDT, CDR2 YYEEEE, per germline. The CDR3 contains 12 residues.

Here the CDR3 reads CASSPGALNTHGGYTF. DNA for the CDR3: TGTGCCAGCTCACCAGGGGCTCTAAATACGCACGGGGGCTACACCTTC. J is TRBJ1-2 and V is TRBV18; TRBD1 might be the D (5 bases). The CDR3 totals 16 residues. Germline V lookup: CDR1 KGHSH, CDR2 LQKENI. Trimming stripped 2 bases from V and 8 bases from J, with 21 bases between.

This rearrangement joins TRBV15 to TRBJ2-7; 8 bases agree with TRBD2. The CDR3 totals 19 residues. Germline CDR1 is LNHNV and CDR2 is YYDKDF (reference sequence). Trimming removed 2 bases from V and 3 bases from J; junction bases left unmatched: 18. CDR3 sequence: CATSRPTAGGVLIHYEQYF. The CDR3 coding sequence is TGTGCCACCAGCAGACCAACCGCGGGGGGTGTCCTCATCCACTACGAGCAGTACTTC.

CDR3 protein: CATSRGGGRESEKLFF. The CDR3 DNA reads as TGTGCCACCAGCAGAGGCGGCGGGCGAGAGAGTGAAAAACTGTTTTTT. V gene TRBV15 combines with J gene TRBJ1-4; no firm D call. The germline CDR1 and CDR2 sequences are LNHNV and YYDKDF (reference sequence). The V and J ends lost 1 base and 7 bases respectively, with 16 bases between them. The CDR3 contains 16 residues.

V usage is TRBV9 and J usage is TRBJ1-4, with 7 positions matching TRBD1. Germline-derived CDR1 and CDR2 are SGDLS and YYNGEE. The CDR3 runs 15 residues. V dropped 2 bases and J dropped 5; count of bases not matched to a gene: 6. The CDR3 nucleotides are TGTGCCAGCAGCGTTGGGACAGCCGGAAATGAAAAACTGTTTTTT. This gives the protein CASSVGTAGNEKLFF.

The chain employs TRBV5-1 and TRBJ1-2, with D possibly TRBD1 on 5 matching bases. Germline V lookup: CDR1 SGHRS, CDR2 YFSETQ. This CDR3 region has 14 residues. V dropped 3 bases and J dropped 4 bases, with 13 bases sitting between them. The CDR3 spells CASSSQGQGYGYTF. CDR3 sequence (DNA): TGCGCCAGCAGCTCACAAGGGCAGGGCTATGGCTACACCTTC.

This clone appeared a single time. The chain couples TRBV6-2 or TRBV6-3 to TRBJ2-7, with 7 positions matching TRBD1. Per germline, CDR1 MNHEY and CDR2 SVGEGT. The CDR3 runs to 21 residues. Unmatched junction bases numbered 23, after V lost 0 bases and J lost 3 bases. In nucleotides, the CDR3 is TGTGCCAGCAGTTACTCTAACGATCGGAGGAGCGGACAGGTCTCAGTCTACGAGCAGTACTTC. Translation gives CASSYSNDRRSGQVSVYEQYF.

The chain joins TRBV9 to TRBJ2-3, with 8 bases lining up with TRBD1. With V trimmed by 3 bases and J by 2 bases, 5 bases remained unmatched. The CDR3 runs to 15 residues. Germline loops: CDR1 SGDLS, CDR2 YYNGEE. The CDR3 bases are TGTGCCAGCAGCGCCCAGGGGGCCCCCACAGATACGCAGTATTTT. It yields the protein CASSAQGAPTDTQYF. Looking up the rest from reference TRBV9 and TRBJ2-3 gives the full variable domain: DSGVTQTPKHLITATGQRVTLRCSPRSGDLSVYWYQQSLDQGLQFLIQYYNGEERAKGNILERFSAQQFPDLHSELNLSSLELGDSALYFCASSAQGAPTDTQYFGPGTRLTVL.

This chain links TRBV7-9 with TRBJ2-3, with 8 bases matching TRBD1. The trim removed 4 bases at V and 2 bases at J, leaving 8 bases unmatched. This CDR3 region has 16 residues. CDR1 is SEHNR and CDR2 is FQNEAQ in the germline V gene (reference sequence). The CDR3 region has the DNA TGTGCCAGCAGCTCGAACCGGGACAGGACCACAGATACGCAGTATTTT. Translating it yields CASSSNRDRTTDTQYF.

The CDR3 here is CASSPKTDRPGYTF. The CDR3 DNA reads as TGCGCCAGCAGCCCGAAAACGGACAGACCGGGCTACACCTTC. The J gene is TRBJ1-2, the V gene TRBV5-1; tentatively, D is TRBD1 (6 bases). Deletions cut 4 bases from V and 8 bases from J, with 18 bases between. This CDR3 spans 14 amino acids. Germline CDR1 is SGHRS and CDR2 is YFSETQ.

The J gene is TRBJ1-2, the V gene TRBV9; D is perhaps TRBD1 (6 bases). Germline CDR1 is SGDLS and CDR2 is YYNGEE. Between the trimmed V and J ends, which lost 7 bases and 8 bases, there was a span of 15 bases. The CDR3 is 12 amino acids. CDR3 bases: TGTGCCAGCGCAGGGGATGGCTGGGGCTACACCTTC. It yields the protein CASAGDGWGYTF.

The rearrangement joins TRBV3-1 (or the pseudogene TRBV3-2) to TRBJ1-2; no clear D gene. Germline CDR1 LGHDT, CDR2 YNNKEL (reference sequence). This CDR3 contains 15 residues. The V gene lost 0 bases and the J gene lost 7 bases, with 15 bases spanning the gap. The CDR3 reads CASSQDGRALGGYTF. The CDR3 nucleotides read TGTGCCAGCAGCCAAGATGGGAGGGCGCTGGGTGGCTACACCTTC.

The chain uses TRBV11-2 and TRBJ1-2, with 7 bases matching TRBD1. This CDR3 is 14 amino acids long. V lost 1 base to trimming and J lost 6 bases; unmatched junction nucleotides: 5. The germline gives CDR1 SGHAT, CDR2 FQNNGV. CDR3 loop: CASSLVGTADGYTF. The CDR3 DNA reads TGTGCCAGCAGCTTAGTGGGGACAGCCGATGGCTACACCTTC.

This clone was seen more than once but under ten times. The gene calls are TRBV5-5 and TRBJ1-2; D is possibly TRBD1 (6 bases). Germline CDR1 reads SGHKS; CDR2 reads YYEKEE (reference sequence). V lost 0 bases and J lost 7, with 16 bases in between. This CDR3 contains 15 residues. The DNA for the CDR3 is TGTGCCAGCAGCTTGGCCGCGGGGGGCTCAAGTGGCTACACCTTC. Encoded protein: CASSLAAGGSSGYTF.

The chain uses TRBV5-6 and TRBJ1-6; D might be TRBD1 (5 bases). Trimming pared 9 bases from V and 7 bases from J, leaving 11 bases between. Per germline, CDR1 SGHDT and CDR2 YYEEEE. This CDR3 comprises 12 residues. CDR3 sequence: CATGGENSPLHF. For the CDR3, the DNA is TGTGCCACCGGAGGGGAGAATTCACCCCTCCACTTT.

The V gene is TRBV5-1, the J gene TRBJ2-6; 8 bases are shared with TRBD1. V lost 6 bases, J lost 0 bases, and 11 bases stayed unmatched. The CDR3 runs to 18 residues. Germline CDR1 reads SGHRS; CDR2 reads YFSETQ. The CDR3, as DNA: TGCGCCAGCACCACGCAGGGGGCCAGCAACTCTGGGGCCAACGTCCTGACTTTC. Translated: CASTTQGASNSGANVLTF.

This sequence joins TRBV6-4 and TRBJ1-1; 8 bases map to TRBD1. Trimming at V came to 6 bases and at J to 5 bases, leaving 11 bases not matched to a gene. From germline, CDR1 is MRHNA and CDR2 SNTAGT. The CDR3 loop spans 15 amino acids. The CDR3 DNA reads TGTGCCAGCAGAGAGGATCAGGGGGCGAGTACTGAAGCTTTCTTT. Protein: CASREDQGASTEAFF.

The chain carries TRBV6-5 and TRBJ1-3, with 9 bases identical to TRBD1. From germline, CDR1 is MNHEY and CDR2 SVGAGI. V shed 8 bases and J 4 bases; nucleotides not matched to a gene: 6. This CDR3 comprises 14 residues. The DNA of the CDR3 is TGTGCCAGCGAGTCGGGGACAGGGGGAAACACCATATATTTT. Translating gives CASESGTGGNTIYF.

The chain carries TRBV19 and TRBJ1-3; TRBD1 matches at 9 bases. The CDR3 is made up of 18 amino acids. V shed 4 bases and J 3 bases; nucleotides not matched to a gene: 13. CDR1 is LNHDA and CDR2 is SQIVND in the germline V gene (reference sequence). For the CDR3, the DNA is TGTGCCAGTAGTACCCCGGGACAGGGTTTTCGTAATGGAAACACCATATATTTT. It specifies CASSTPGQGFRNGNTIYF. The whole variable domain, filled in from reference TRBV19 and TRBJ1-3, reads DGGITQSPKYLFRKEGQNVTLSCEQNLNHDAMYWYRQDPGQGLRLIYYSQIVNDFQKGDIAEGYSVSREKKESFPLTVTSAQKNPTAFYLCASSTPGQGFRNGNTIYFGEGSWLTVV.